Following are 32 T cell receptor beta chains from one sample sequenced in a study of T cell changes during pregnancy in multiple sclerosis. TCRdb keeps only in-frame clones here, not all; method: immunoSEQ multiplex PCR. The data contain around 61,000 clones, around nine tenths of them singletons. This specimen consisted of peripheral blood, obtained in the third trimester of pregnancy. Receptors were obtained from a female donor in good health, enrolled as a control in a pregnancy study.

In this sample, this clone turned up a few times. The rearrangement joins TRBV9 to TRBJ1-3; tentative D call: TRBD1 (5 bases). Trimming took 1 base from V and 1 from J, leaving 15 bases between them. Germline CDR1 is SGDLS and CDR2 is YYNGEE. The CDR3 is made up of 17 amino acids. The CDR3 protein is CASSVIPGPQSGNTIYF. In DNA, the CDR3 is TGTGCCAGCAGCGTAATCCCAGGGCCCCAATCTGGAAACACCATATATTTT.

This chain joins TRBV7-2 and TRBJ1-1, with 8 bases lining up with TRBD1. The CDR3 has 14 residues. Germline lookup yields CDR1 SGHTA and CDR2 FQGNSA. V lost 5 bases to trimming and J lost 1 base; unmatched junction nucleotides: 3. DNA for the CDR3: TGTGCCAGCAGCGCACAGGGGGGGAACACTGAAGCTTTCTTT. This encodes CASSAQGGNTEAFF.

This clone is labeled as medium-sized. The V and J genes are TRBV4-1 and TRBJ2-1, with a weak D call TRBD2 (5 bases). Germline CDR1 MGHRA, CDR2 YSYEKL. The CDR3 covers 15 residues. V was clipped by 0 bases and J by 5 bases, with 11 bases between them. The CDR3 sequence: CASSQELRDNNEQFF. CDR3 nucleotides: TGCGCCAGCAGCCAAGAACTGAGGGATAACAATGAGCAGTTCTTC.

By sample fraction, this clone is medium-sized. CDR3 sequence reads: CAWSAAGHNEQFF. The CDR3 bases are TGTGCCTGGAGTGCAGCGGGTCACAATGAGCAGTTCTTC. The V gene is TRBV30, the J gene TRBJ2-1; weak D call: TRBD2 (6 bases). The CDR3 is 13 residues long. Trimming removed 1 base at V and 5 bases at J, with 9 bases between. The germline V gene encodes CDR1 GTSNPN and CDR2 SVGIG (reference sequence).

The gene calls are TRBV7-8 and TRBJ2-7; a weak D match, TRBD1 (5 bases). The CDR3 has 13 amino acids. Germline-derived CDR1 and CDR2 are SGHVS and FQNEAQ. Deletions cut 5 bases from V and 1 base from J, with 9 bases between. CDR3 region: CASSPDRSYEQYF. CDR3 in DNA: TGTGCCAGCAGCCCCGACAGATCCTACGAGCAGTACTTC.

The chain links TRBV11-1 to TRBJ2-5, with 7 bases aligning to TRBD1. The junction had 13 bases not matched to a gene; V was cut back by 5 bases and J by 1 base. Germline lookup yields CDR1 SGHAT and CDR2 FQDESV (reference sequence). This CDR3 contains 17 residues. The CDR3 here is CASSERTTRQGQETQYF. The DNA for the CDR3 is TGTGCCAGCAGCGAACGTACCACTAGACAGGGCCAAGAGACCCAGTACTTC. Looking up the rest from reference TRBV11-1 and TRBJ2-5 gives the full variable domain: EAEVAQSPRYKITEKSQAVAFWCDPISGHATLYWYRQILGQGPELLVQFQDESVVDDSQLPKDRFSAERLKGVDSTLKIQPAELGDSAMYLCASSERTTRQGQETQYFGPGTRLLVL.

The chain employs TRBV5-1 and TRBJ2-3, with TRBD2 as a possible D gene (6 bases). Germline CDR1 is SGHRS and CDR2 is YFSETQ. Trimming took off 6 bases at V and 2 bases at J, with 16 bases between the two ends. CDR3 length: 15 amino acids. CDR3 in DNA: TGCGCCAGCAAAGATGTTGCGGGGTTCACAGATACGCAGTATTTT. Its protein product is CASKDVAGFTDTQYF.

This chain joins TRBV19 and TRBJ1-5; no clear D. V was shortened by 3 bases and J by 5 bases, with 17 bases between the two germline ends. The CDR3 sequence is 16 residues long. From germline, CDR1 is LNHDA and CDR2 SQIVND (reference sequence). This CDR3 is CASSISQRAGDQPQHF. The DNA of the CDR3 is TGTGCCAGTAGTATCAGCCAGAGGGCGGGAGATCAGCCCCAGCATTTT. Filled out from reference TRBV19 and TRBJ1-5, the complete variable domain reads DGGITQSPKYLFRKEGQNVTLSCEQNLNHDAMYWYRQDPGQGLRLIYYSQIVNDFQKGDIAEGYSVSREKKESFPLTVTSAQKNPTAFYLCASSISQRAGDQPQHFGDGTRLSIL.

V usage is TRBV4-1 and J usage is TRBJ2-3; 10 bases agree with TRBD2. This CDR3 has 16 residues. Germline values: CDR1 MGHRA, CDR2 YSYEKL. After removal of 1 base from V and 1 base from J, the junction contained 2 bases not matched to a gene. CDR3 DNA sequence: TGCGCCAGCAGCCAAGGGCTAGCGGGGGGCACAGATACGCAGTATTTT. The encoded protein is CASSQGLAGGTDTQYF.

The rearrangement joins TRBV18 to TRBJ1-5, with 11 bases matching TRBD1. Looked up from germline, CDR1 is KGHSH and CDR2 is LQKENI. V lost 3 bases, J lost 7 bases, and 14 bases stayed unmatched. The CDR3 spans 18 residues. CDR3 bases: TGTGCCAGCTCACCTCGAGGGACAGGGGGGCCACAAGTCCAGCCCCAGCATTTT. It is translated as CASSPRGTGGPQVQPQHF.

The genes are TRBV27 and TRBJ1-1, with 8 nucleotides matching TRBD1. Germline V gives CDR1 MNHEY, CDR2 SMNVEV (reference sequence). The CDR3 length is 15 residues. After removal of 6 bases from V and 0 bases from J, the junction contained 6 bases not matched to a gene. The CDR3 DNA is TGTGCCAGCAGACTTACAGGGGGAATGAACACTGAAGCTTTCTTT. Its protein is CASRLTGGMNTEAFF.

This chain uses TRBV4-3 with TRBJ1-2; 8 nucleotides match TRBD1. The CDR3 totals 17 residues. Per the germline V gene, CDR1 is LGHNA and CDR2 is YSLEER. J was trimmed by 4 bases and V by 0 bases; bases with no gene match: 10. In nucleotides, the CDR3 is TGCGCCAGCAGCCAAGACCTGGACAGGGAAGGTGGCTATGGCTACACCTTC. This translates into CASSQDLDREGGYGYTF.

This rearrangement joins TRBV7-9 to TRBJ1-1; tentatively, D is TRBD1 (6 bases). Trimming took off 7 bases at V and 4 bases at J, with 10 bases between the two ends. The V gene's germline CDR1 is SEHNR and CDR2 FQNEAQ (reference sequence). The CDR3 length is 12 residues. The CDR3 DNA sequence: TGTGCCAGCAAGGGGGGGGGCACTGAAGCTTTCTTT. This encodes CASKGGGTEAFF.

This rearrangement joins TRBV9 to TRBJ2-5; 8 positions agree with TRBD1. CDR3 size: 16 residues. V was pared by 4 bases and J by 2 bases, with 10 bases of the junction left unmatched. Germline V gene lookup returns CDR1 SGDLS and CDR2 YYNGEE. The CDR3 nucleotides are TGTGCCAGCAGCCAAGGGGCAGGGGGCAAACAAGAGACCCAGTACTTC. Translated: CASSQGAGGKQETQYF.

This clone has just one count. The V call is TRBV7-3, the J call TRBJ2-2, with D hard to call. CDR1 is SGHTA and CDR2 is FQGTGA in the germline V gene. The CDR3 has 14 residues. V lost 2 bases and J 7 bases, leaving 11 bases between the germline ends. This chain's CDR3 is CASSLEPRSGELFF. In DNA form, the CDR3 reads TGTGCCAGCAGCTTAGAGCCTAGGAGCGGGGAGCTGTTTTTT.

The chain joins TRBV7-3 to TRBJ1-4; TRBD1 matches at 8 bases. With V trimmed by 5 bases and J by 7 bases, 21 bases remained unmatched. CDR1 is SGHTA, CDR2 FQGTGA, per germline. The CDR3 runs to 19 residues. The CDR3 here is CASSTSPPDREKDGEKLFF. CDR3 DNA: TGTGCCAGCAGCACTTCTCCCCCGGACAGGGAGAAGGACGGTGAAAAACTGTTTTTT. The full variable domain, with the rest looked up from reference TRBV7-3 and TRBJ1-4, is GAGVSQTPSNKVTEKGKYVELRCDPISGHTALYWYRQSLGQGPEFLIYFQGTGAADDSGLPNDRFFAVRPEGSVSTLKIQRTERGDSAVYLCASSTSPPDREKDGEKLFFGSGTQLSVL.

This clone was recorded once. The chain recombines TRBV19 with TRBJ1-3; D is unclear. V was trimmed by 8 bases and J by 8 bases, leaving 19 bases between them. The V gene's germline CDR1 is LNHDA and CDR2 SQIVND (reference sequence). The CDR3 totals 14 residues. The CDR3 loop reads CASRRLGDADTIYF. The DNA for the CDR3 is TGTGCCAGTCGAAGACTCGGGGATGCGGACACCATATATTTT.

In this sample, this clone turned up a few times. The chain has TRBV18 and TRBJ1-1; D is perhaps TRBD1 (6 bases). V shed 9 bases and J shed 5 bases, with 13 bases lying between them. The CDR3 spans 12 residues. Germline V gives CDR1 KGHSH, CDR2 LQKENI. CDR3 coding DNA: TGTGCCAGTCGAGGGGGTACGACTGAAGCTTTCTTT. Amino acids: CASRGGTTEAFF.

Comments on this clone: Germline is not matched at one junction end, which may reflect a read error. The genes are TRBV7-7 and TRBJ2-1, with TRBD2 matching 9 bases. CDR1 is SSHAT, CDR2 FNYEAQ, per germline (reference sequence). This CDR3 has 14 amino acids. In DNA, the CDR3 is TGTGCTAGCAGCACCGGGACTAGCATGAATGAGCAGTTCTTC. This translates into CASSTGTSMNEQFF.

The chain has TRBV5-6 and TRBJ1-4; 7 positions match TRBD1. This CDR3 contains 14 residues. V trimming: 5 bases; J trimming: 3 bases; junction bases outside the gene matches: 4. From germline, CDR1 is SGHDT and CDR2 YYEEEE. The CDR3 DNA reads as TGTGCCAGCAGTAAGGGGGCGGCTAATGAAAAACTGTTTTTT. This codes for CASSKGAANEKLFF.

The genes are TRBV2 and TRBJ2-1; 10 nucleotides align to TRBD1. The CDR3 spans 15 residues. In germline, CDR1 is SNHLY, CDR2 FYNNEI. J was trimmed by 1 base and V by 4 bases; bases with no gene match: 1. The CDR3 is CASSGTGGSYNEQFF. Here the CDR3 DNA reads TGTGCCAGCAGTGGGACAGGGGGGTCCTACAATGAGCAGTTCTTC.

The chain links TRBV28 to TRBJ2-5; D remains ambiguous. Germline CDR1 reads MDHEN; CDR2 reads SYDVKM. The V and J ends lost 8 bases and 1 base respectively, with 14 bases between them. The CDR3 totals 14 residues. This chain's CDR3 is CASGDARPQETQYF. CDR3 nucleotides: TGTGCCAGCGGAGACGCCCGGCCCCAAGAGACCCAGTACTTC.

The CDR3 coding sequence is TGTGCCAGCAGCTCCTCGGGGTCTTATGGCTACACCTTC. It is translated as CASSSSGSYGYTF. The V and J genes are TRBV7-9 and TRBJ1-2; D remains unclear. There are 13 residues in the CDR3. CDR1 and CDR2 (germline): SEHNR, FQNEAQ (reference sequence). Trimming removed 4 bases at V and 5 bases at J, with 11 bases between.

The CDR3 sequence: CASSAPIGREKQFF. CDR3 DNA sequence: TGTGCCAGCAGTGCCCCGATCGGGAGAGAGAAGCAGTTCTTC. The V call is TRBV25-1, the J call TRBJ2-1, with D tentatively TRBD2 (6 bases). In germline, CDR1 is MGHDK, CDR2 SYGVNS. Trimming left V 4 bases short and J 11 bases short, with 18 bases between. The CDR3 contains 14 residues.

This sequence joins TRBV11-2 and TRBJ2-6; possible D gene TRBD1, 6 bases. V was clipped by 5 bases and J by 2 bases, with 16 bases between them. Looked up from germline, CDR1 is SGHAT and CDR2 is FQNNGV. The CDR3 extends over 17 amino acids. The CDR3 region is CASSDEQGIAGANVLTF. Here the CDR3 DNA reads TGTGCCAGCAGCGATGAACAGGGAATCGCTGGGGCCAACGTCCTGACTTTC.

The V call is TRBV30, the J call TRBJ1-1, with 7 bases fitting TRBD1. With V trimmed by 4 bases and J by 8 bases, 16 bases remained unmatched. The germline gives CDR1 GTSNPN, CDR2 SVGIG (reference sequence). The CDR3 extends over 15 amino acids. CDR3 nucleotides: TGTGCCTGGATTCCCAGGGGGAGTTTTAGTCGAGAAGCTTTCTTT. This codes for CAWIPRGSFSREAFF.

The rearrangement joins TRBV7-2 to TRBJ1-3; a weak D match, TRBD1 (5 bases). Germline CDR1 and CDR2: SGHTA and FQGNSA. The CDR3 extends over 14 amino acids. The V and J ends lost 5 bases and 7 bases respectively, with 15 bases between them. The CDR3 loop is CASSIGGVGNTIYF. The CDR3 bases are TGTGCCAGCAGCATCGGGGGGGTAGGGAACACCATATATTTT.

This clone was seen only once. This chain links TRBV7-9 with TRBJ2-7; 7 bases fit TRBD2. J lost 2 bases, V lost 2 bases, and 0 bases had no gene match. Looked up from germline, CDR1 is SEHNR and CDR2 is FQNEAQ (reference sequence). The CDR3 length is 13 residues. CDR3 in amino acids: CASSLTSAYEQYF. The CDR3 nucleotides read TGTGCCAGCAGCTTAACTAGCGCCTACGAGCAGTACTTC.

The gene calls are TRBV5-8 and TRBJ1-1; TRBD1 matches at 8 bases. The CDR3 covers 17 residues. Germline V gives CDR1 SGHTS, CDR2 YDEGEE. Unmatched junction bases numbered 14, after V lost 4 bases and J lost 3 bases. The CDR3 nucleotides are TGTGCCAGCAGCCAAGGACAGGGATTCTTTTTGGACACTGAAGCTTTCTTT. As protein: CASSQGQGFFLDTEAFF.

Only a few counts were recorded for this clone. The chain combines TRBV29-1 with TRBJ1-1, with D perhaps TRBD1 (6 bases). Germline assignment: CDR1 SQVTM and CDR2 ANQGSEA. Trimming stripped 6 bases from V and 2 bases from J, with 16 bases between. The CDR3 length is 14 residues. CDR3 sequence: CSVRGQIKNTEAFF. The CDR3 DNA reads as TGCAGCGTCCGAGGACAGATAAAAAACACTGAAGCTTTCTTT.

This clone is a singleton in its sample. This chain joins TRBV28 and TRBJ2-1, with 7 positions matching TRBD1. The CDR3 length is 12 residues. Germline values: CDR1 MDHEN, CDR2 SYDVKM. V lost 7 bases, J lost 6 bases, and 3 bases stayed unmatched. For the CDR3, the DNA is TGTGCCAGCACAACAGGGGCCAATGAGCAGTTCTTC. Its protein product is CASTTGANEQFF.

The chain links TRBV5-4 to TRBJ1-4; TRBD1 might be the D (5 bases). Between the trimmed V and J ends, which lost 5 bases and 3 bases, there was a span of 14 bases. Germline CDR1 is SGHNT and CDR2 is YYREEE (reference sequence). This CDR3 region has 15 residues. CDR3 loop: CASRLQGESNEKLFF. In DNA, the CDR3 is TGTGCCAGCAGACTACAAGGGGAATCTAATGAAAAACTGTTTTTT.